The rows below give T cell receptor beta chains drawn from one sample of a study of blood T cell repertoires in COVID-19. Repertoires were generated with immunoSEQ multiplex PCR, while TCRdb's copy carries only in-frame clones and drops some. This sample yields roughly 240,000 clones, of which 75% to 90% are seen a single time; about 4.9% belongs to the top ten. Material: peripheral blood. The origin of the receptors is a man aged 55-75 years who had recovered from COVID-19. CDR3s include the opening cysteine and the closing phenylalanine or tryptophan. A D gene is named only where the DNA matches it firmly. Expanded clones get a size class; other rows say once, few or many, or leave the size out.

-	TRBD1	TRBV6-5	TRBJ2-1	TGTGCCAGCTCCGGGACAGGGGTCAATGAGCAGTTCTTC	CASSGTGVNEQFF
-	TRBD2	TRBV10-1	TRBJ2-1	TGCGCCAGCGGTCCAGGGACTAGCTCTTCTAATGAGCAGTTCTTC	CASGPGTSSSNEQFF
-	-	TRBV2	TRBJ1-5	TGTGCCAGCAGTGATCTGGACAGTTTCAATCAGCCCCAGCATTTT	CASSDLDSFNQPQHF
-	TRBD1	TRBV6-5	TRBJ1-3	TGTGCCAGCAGTTTAACACAGGGGGCTGGAAACACCATATATTTT	CASSLTQGAGNTIYF
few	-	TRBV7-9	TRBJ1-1	TGTGCCAGCAGCCCCGGGGCCGCGGGGGAAGCTTTCTTT	CASSPGAAGEAFF
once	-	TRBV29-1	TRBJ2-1	TGCAGCGTAGTAGGGGGACGTGAGCAGTTCTTC	CSVVGGREQFF
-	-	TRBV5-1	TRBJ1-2	TGCGCCAGCAGTACCAACAATTACAGGGCGCGTGGCTACACCTTC	CASSTNNYRARGYTF
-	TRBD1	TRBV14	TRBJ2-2	TGTGCCAGCAGCCGGACAGGCGCGAACACCGGGGAGCTGTTTTTT	CASSRTGANTGELFF
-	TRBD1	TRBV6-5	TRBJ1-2	TGTGCCAGCCGGGACAGGGGGCGCCCGTACTATGGCTACACCTTC	CASRDRGRPYYGYTF
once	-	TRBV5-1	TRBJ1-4	TGCGCCAGCAGCTTGGGCTCAGCGGCCATGGAAAAACTGTTTTTT	CASSLGSAAMEKLFF
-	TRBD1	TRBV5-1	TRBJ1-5	TGCGCCAGCAGCACCGGGACAGGGGCCGGGGCTCAGCCCCAGCATTTT	CASSTGTGAGAQPQHF
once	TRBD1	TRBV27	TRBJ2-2	TGTGCCAGCAGCTCACAGGGGGCTAGGACCGGGGAGCTGTTTTTT	CASSSQGARTGELFF
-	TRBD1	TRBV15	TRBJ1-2	TGTGCCACCAGCCGGACAGGGGCTCCTAACTATGGCTACACCTTC	CATSRTGAPNYGYTF
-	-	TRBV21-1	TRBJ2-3	TGTGCCAGCAGCCACCGGGAGCGGGGCACAGATACGCAGTATTTT	CASSHRERGTDTQYF
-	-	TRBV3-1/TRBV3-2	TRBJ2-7	TGTGCCAGCAGCCAAGATAGGGGCAGGGGCGAGCAGTACTTC	CASSQDRGRGEQYF
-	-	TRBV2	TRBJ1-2	TGTGCCAGCAGTGGCCCAGGGGAGAATGGCTACACCTTC	CASSGPGENGYTF
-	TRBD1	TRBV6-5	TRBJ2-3	TGTGCCAGCAGTTACAAAGGGCGACAGGGGACGCAGTATTTT	CASSYKGRQGTQYF
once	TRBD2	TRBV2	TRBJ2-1	TGTGCCAGCAGTGAAGCCTTCGGGACTAGCGGGGGCCTCAATGAGCAGTTCTTC	CASSEAFGTSGGLNEQFF
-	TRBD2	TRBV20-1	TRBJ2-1	TGCAGTGCTAGAGATCCTAGCGGGCAGTTCTTC	CSARDPSGQFF
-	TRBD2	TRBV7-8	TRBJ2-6	TGTGCCAGCAGCGAACCCCCCGGGACTAGCGGGAGAGGGTCTGGGGCCAACGTCCTGACTTTC	CASSEPPGTSGRGSGANVLTF
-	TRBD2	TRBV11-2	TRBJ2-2	TGTGCCAGCAGCCCGCAGCTAGCGGGCACCGGGGAGCTGTTTTTT	CASSPQLAGTGELFF
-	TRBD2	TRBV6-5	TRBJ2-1	TGTGCCAGCACGGACCCCGGGGGGGCCTACAATGAGCAGTTCTTC	CASTDPGGAYNEQFF
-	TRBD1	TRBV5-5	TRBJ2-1	TGTGCCAGCAGCTTGTGGACAGGGCGTTACAATGAGCAGTTCTTC	CASSLWTGRYNEQFF
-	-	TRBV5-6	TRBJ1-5	TGTGCCAGCAGCTTGCGCCAGTCCAATCAGCCCCAGCATTTT	CASSLRQSNQPQHF
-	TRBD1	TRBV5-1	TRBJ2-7	TGCGCCAGCACCCTGGACAGGGCTAGTCTAGACGAGCAGTACTTC	CASTLDRASLDEQYF